This entry is about one T cell receptor beta chain. The antigen is not known. The data stem from a study of cytomegalovirus exposure and HLA in healthy donors. Notes on the study in general: When analyzed later, a missense DCLRE1C variant was found to be linked to TCR beta V- and J-gene trimming. In a later analysis, at a false discovery rate of 0.05, 17,000 or so TCR beta sequences matched HLA alleles.

Use of 60 Vbeta and 13 Jbeta primers characterized the PCR. TCRdb's table, derived via immunoSEQ multiplex PCR, lists solely in-frame clones and lacks some. The table includes around 150,000 clones, about 80% detected once. The receptor's source is a man between 25 and 39 years old in good health and CMV-seropositive. Sample: PBMCs.

The chain's CDR3 is CASSFGTGLGYEQYF. The CDR3, as DNA: TGTGCCAGCAGCTTCGGGACAGGGTTAGGCTACGAGCAGTACTTC. The V call is TRBV5-5, the J call TRBJ2-7; TRBD1 agrees at 9 bases. Germline assignment: CDR1 SGHKS and CDR2 YYEKEE (reference sequence). The CDR3 sequence is 15 residues long. V trimming: 2 bases; J trimming: 3 bases; junction bases outside the gene matches: 6.